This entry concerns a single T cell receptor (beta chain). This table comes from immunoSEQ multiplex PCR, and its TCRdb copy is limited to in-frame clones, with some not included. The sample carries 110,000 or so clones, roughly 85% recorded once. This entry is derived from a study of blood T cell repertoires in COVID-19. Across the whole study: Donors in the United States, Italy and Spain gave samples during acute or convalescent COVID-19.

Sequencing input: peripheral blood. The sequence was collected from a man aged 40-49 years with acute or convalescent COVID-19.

The CDR3 region is CAIRSGGGQETQYF. CDR3 nucleotides: TGTGCCATCAGGAGCGGGGGAGGCCAAGAGACCCAGTACTTC. This chain connects TRBV10-3 to TRBJ2-5; 8 bases map to TRBD2. Germline values: CDR1 ENHRY, CDR2 SYGVKD. This CDR3 region has 14 residues. J was trimmed by 1 base and V by 6 bases; bases with no gene match: 4.